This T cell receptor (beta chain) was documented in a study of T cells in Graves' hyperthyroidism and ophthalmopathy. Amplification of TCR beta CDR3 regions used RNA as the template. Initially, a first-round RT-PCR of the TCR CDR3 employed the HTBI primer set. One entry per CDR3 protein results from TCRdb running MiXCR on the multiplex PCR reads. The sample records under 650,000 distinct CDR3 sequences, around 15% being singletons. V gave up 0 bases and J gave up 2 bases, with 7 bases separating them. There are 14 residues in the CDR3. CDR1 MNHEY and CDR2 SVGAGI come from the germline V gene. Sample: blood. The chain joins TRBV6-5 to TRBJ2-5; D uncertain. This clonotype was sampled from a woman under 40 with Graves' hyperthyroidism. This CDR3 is CASSYSIRQETQYF. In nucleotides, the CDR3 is TGTGCCAGCAGTTACTCGATTAGACAAGAGACCCAGTACTTC.